What follows is one T cell receptor (beta chain) and its context. The data belong to a study of blood T cell repertoires in COVID-19. Here immunoSEQ multiplex PCR was the method, and the copy in TCRdb shows in-frame clones only, minus some. Of under 110,000 clones in the sample, less than 85% were seen once. Germline values: CDR1 PRHDT, CDR2 FYEKMQ (reference sequence). V was cut by 5 bases and J by 5 bases, with 18 bases left in between. The CDR3 sequence is 15 residues long. The source material was peripheral blood. V usage is TRBV13 and J usage is TRBJ1-2; D not certain. This sequence originates from a woman in her sixties with acute or convalescent COVID-19. CDR3: CASSPSHQEAYGYTF. The CDR3 coding sequence is TGTGCCAGCAGCCCTTCGCACCAGGAGGCATATGGCTACACCTTC.